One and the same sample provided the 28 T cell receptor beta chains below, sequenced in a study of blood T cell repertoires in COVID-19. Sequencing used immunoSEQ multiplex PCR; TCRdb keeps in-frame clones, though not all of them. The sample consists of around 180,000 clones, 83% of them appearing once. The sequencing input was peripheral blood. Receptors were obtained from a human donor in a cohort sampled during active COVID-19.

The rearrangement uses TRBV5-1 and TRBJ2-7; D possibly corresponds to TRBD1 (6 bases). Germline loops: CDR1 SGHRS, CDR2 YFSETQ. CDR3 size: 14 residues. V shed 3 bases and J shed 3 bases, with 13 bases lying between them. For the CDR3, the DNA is TGCGCCAGCAGCTCAGGGGTGGATAGCTACGAGCAGTACTTC. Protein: CASSSGVDSYEQYF. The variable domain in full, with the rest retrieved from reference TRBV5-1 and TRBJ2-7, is KAGVTQTPRYLIKTRGQQVTLSCSPISGHRSVSWYQQTPGQGLQFLFEYFSETQRNKGNFPGRFSGRQFSNSRSEMNVSTLELGDSALYLCASSSGVDSYEQYFGPGTRLTVT.

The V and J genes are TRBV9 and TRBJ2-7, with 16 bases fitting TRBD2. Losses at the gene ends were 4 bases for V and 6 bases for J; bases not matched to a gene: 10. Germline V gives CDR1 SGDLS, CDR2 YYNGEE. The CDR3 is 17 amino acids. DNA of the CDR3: TGTGCCAGCAGCCCCGGGACTAGCGGGGGGGCCTTCCCCGAGCAGTACTTC. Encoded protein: CASSPGTSGGAFPEQYF.

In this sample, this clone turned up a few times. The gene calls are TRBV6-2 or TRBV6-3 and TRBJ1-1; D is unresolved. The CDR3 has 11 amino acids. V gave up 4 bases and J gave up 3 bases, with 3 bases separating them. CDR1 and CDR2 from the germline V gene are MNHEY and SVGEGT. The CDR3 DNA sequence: TGTGCCAGCAGTTTCGACACTGAAGCTTTCTTT. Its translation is CASSFDTEAFF.

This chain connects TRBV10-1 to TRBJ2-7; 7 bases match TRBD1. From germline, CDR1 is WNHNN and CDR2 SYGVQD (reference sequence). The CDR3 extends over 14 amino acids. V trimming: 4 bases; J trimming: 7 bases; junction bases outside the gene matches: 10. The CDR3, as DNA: TGCGCCAGCAGTGCGGACAGGCCCCCAGGGGAGCAGTACTTC. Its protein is CASSADRPPGEQYF.

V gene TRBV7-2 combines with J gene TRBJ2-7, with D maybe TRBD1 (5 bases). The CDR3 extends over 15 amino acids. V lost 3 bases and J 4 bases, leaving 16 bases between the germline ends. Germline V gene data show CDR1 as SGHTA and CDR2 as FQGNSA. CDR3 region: CASSFTGTIGYEQYF. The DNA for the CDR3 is TGTGCCAGCAGCTTCACAGGAACCATCGGTTACGAGCAGTACTTC.

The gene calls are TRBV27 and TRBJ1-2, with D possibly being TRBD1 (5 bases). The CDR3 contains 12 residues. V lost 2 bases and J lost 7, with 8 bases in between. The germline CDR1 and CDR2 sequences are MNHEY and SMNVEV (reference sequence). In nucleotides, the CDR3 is TGTGCCAGCAGTTTACTCGGGGGTGGCTACACCTTC. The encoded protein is CASSLLGGGYTF.

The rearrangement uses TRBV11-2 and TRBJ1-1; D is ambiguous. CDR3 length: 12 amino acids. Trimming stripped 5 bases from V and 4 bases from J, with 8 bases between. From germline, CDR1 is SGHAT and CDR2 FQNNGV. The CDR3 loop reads CASSLFGTEAFF. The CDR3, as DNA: TGTGCCAGCAGCCTGTTCGGCACTGAAGCTTTCTTT.

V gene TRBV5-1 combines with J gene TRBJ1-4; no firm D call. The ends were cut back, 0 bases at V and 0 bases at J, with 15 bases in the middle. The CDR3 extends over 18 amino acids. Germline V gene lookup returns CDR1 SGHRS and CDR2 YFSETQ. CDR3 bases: TGCGCCAGCAGCTTGGGACAACAAACCTGGGCAACTAATGAAAAACTGTTTTTT. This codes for CASSLGQQTWATNEKLFF.

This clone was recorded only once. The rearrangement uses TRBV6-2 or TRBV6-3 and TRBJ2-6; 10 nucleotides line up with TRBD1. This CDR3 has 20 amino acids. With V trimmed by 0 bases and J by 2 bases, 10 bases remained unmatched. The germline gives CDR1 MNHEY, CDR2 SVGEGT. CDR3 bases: TGTGCCAGCAGTTACTCATGGGACAGGGGCCTTTTGACTGGGGCCAACGTCCTGACTTTC. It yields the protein CASSYSWDRGLLTGANVLTF.

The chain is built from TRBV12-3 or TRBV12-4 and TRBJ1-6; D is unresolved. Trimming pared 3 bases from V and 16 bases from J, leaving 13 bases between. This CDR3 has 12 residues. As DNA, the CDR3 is TGTGCCAGCAGTTTTGGTGCTAGGCGGCTCCACTTT. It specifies CASSFGARRLHF.

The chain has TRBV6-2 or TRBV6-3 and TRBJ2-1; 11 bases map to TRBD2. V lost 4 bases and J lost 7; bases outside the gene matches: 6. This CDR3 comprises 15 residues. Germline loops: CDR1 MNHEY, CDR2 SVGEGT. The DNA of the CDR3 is TGTGCCAGCAGTTTATCCGGGACTAGCGGTAATGAGCAGTTCTTC. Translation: CASSLSGTSGNEQFF.

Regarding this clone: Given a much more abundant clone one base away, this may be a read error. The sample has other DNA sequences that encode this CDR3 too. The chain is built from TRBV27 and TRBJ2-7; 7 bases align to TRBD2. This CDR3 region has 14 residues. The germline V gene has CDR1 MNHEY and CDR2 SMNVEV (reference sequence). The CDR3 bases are TGTGCCAGCACCCGGCCGGGACTACTCGCTACTAAGTACTTT. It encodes CASTRPGLLATKYF.

CDR3 protein: CASSVEGAYGYTF. The CDR3 DNA follows: TGTGCCAGCAGCGTAGAGGGAGCCTATGGCTACACCTTC. V and J are TRBV9 and TRBJ1-2; D is ambiguous. The CDR3 length is 13 residues. V was pared by 0 bases and J by 4 bases, with 7 bases between. The V gene's germline CDR1 is SGDLS and CDR2 YYNGEE.

The CDR3 DNA sequence: TGTGCCAGCAGCTCACAGGGTGAGCTTGAAGCTTTCTTT. As protein: CASSSQGELEAFF. This chain connects TRBV11-2 to TRBJ1-1; TRBD1 is a possible D gene (6 bases). The V end lost 4 bases, the J end lost 7 bases, and 13 bases lay between the germline ends. There are 13 residues in the CDR3. Germline CDR1 reads SGHAT; CDR2 reads FQNNGV.

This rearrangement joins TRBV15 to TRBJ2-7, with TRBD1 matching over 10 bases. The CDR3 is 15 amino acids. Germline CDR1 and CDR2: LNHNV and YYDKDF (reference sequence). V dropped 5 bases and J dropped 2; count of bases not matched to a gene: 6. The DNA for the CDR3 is TGTGCCACCAGCGGACCCGGGACAGGGGCCTACGAGCAGTACTTC. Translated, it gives CATSGPGTGAYEQYF.

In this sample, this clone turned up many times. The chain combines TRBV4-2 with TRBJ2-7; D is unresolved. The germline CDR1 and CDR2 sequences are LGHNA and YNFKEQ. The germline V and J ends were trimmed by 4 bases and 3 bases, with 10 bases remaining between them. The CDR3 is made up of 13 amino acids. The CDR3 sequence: CASSLRLGYEQYF. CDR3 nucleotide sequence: TGTGCCAGCAGCCTCCGCCTAGGCTACGAGCAGTACTTC.

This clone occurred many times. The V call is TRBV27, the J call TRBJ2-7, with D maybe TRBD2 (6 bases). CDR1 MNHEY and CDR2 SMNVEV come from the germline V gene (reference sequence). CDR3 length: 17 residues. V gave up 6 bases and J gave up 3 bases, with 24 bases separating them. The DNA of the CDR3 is TGTGCCAGCAGCCCAAACCCCACTGGGACTGACTACTACGAGCAGTACTTC. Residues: CASSPNPTGTDYYEQYF.

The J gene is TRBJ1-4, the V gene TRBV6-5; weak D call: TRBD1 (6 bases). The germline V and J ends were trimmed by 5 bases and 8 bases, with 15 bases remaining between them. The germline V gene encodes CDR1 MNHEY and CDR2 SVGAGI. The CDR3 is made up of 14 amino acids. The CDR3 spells CASSLTGLGEKLFF. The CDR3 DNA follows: TGTGCCAGCAGTCTTACAGGGTTAGGCGAAAAACTGTTTTTT.

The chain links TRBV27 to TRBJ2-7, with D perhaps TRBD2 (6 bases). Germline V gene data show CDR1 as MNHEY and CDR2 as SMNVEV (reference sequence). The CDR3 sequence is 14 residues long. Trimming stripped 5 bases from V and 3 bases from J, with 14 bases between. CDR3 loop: CASSGTFPDYEQYF. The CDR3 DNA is TGTGCCAGCAGTGGGACTTTTCCTGACTACGAGCAGTACTTC.

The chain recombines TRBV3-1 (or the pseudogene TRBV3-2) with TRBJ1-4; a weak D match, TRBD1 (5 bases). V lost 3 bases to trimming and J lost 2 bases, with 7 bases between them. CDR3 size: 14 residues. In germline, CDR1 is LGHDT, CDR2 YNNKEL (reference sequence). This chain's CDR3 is CASSQAGTNEKLFF. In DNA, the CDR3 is TGTGCCAGCAGCCAGGCAGGGACTAATGAAAAACTGTTTTTT.

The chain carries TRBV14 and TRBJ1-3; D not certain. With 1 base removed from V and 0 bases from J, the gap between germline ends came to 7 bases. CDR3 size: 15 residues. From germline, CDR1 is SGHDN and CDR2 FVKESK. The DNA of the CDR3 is TGTGCCAGCAGCCAAGCCAGGCCCTCTGGAAACACCATATATTTT. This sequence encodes CASSQARPSGNTIYF.

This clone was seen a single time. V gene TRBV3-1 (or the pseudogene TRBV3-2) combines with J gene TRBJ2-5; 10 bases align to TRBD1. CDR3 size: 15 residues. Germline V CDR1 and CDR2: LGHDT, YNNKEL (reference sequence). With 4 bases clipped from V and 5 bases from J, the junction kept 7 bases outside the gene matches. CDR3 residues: CASSLRTGGAETQYF. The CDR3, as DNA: TGTGCCAGCAGCCTGAGGACAGGGGGTGCGGAGACCCAGTACTTC.

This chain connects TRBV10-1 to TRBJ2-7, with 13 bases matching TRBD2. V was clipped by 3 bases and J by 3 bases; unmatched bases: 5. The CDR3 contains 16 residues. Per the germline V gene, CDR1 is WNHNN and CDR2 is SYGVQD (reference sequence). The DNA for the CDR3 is TGCGCCAGCAGTGATCAGGGACTAGCGGGGCACTACGAGCAGTACTTC. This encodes CASSDQGLAGHYEQYF.

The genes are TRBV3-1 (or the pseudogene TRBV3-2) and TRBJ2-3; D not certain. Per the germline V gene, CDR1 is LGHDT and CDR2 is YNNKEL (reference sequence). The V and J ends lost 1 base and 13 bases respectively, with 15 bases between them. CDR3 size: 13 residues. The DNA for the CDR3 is TGTGCCAGCAGCCAAGTGAGTGGCTTCGAGGAGTATTTT. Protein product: CASSQVSGFEEYF.

This CDR3 reads CASSLGGGTGELFF. CDR3 in DNA: TGTGCCAGCAGCTTGGGGGGAGGCACCGGGGAGCTGTTTTTT. The chain joins TRBV5-5 to TRBJ2-2; D might be TRBD2 (6 bases). CDR3 length equals 14 residues. V gave up 0 bases and J gave up 4 bases, with 7 bases separating them. Per the germline V gene, CDR1 is SGHKS and CDR2 is YYEKEE (reference sequence).

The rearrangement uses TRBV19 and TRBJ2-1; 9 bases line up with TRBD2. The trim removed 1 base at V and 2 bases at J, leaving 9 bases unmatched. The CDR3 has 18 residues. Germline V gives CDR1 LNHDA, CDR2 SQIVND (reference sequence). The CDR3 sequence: CASSIGSSGGRTYNEQFF. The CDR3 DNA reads TGTGCCAGTAGTATAGGGAGTAGCGGGGGCCGCACCTACAATGAGCAGTTCTTC.

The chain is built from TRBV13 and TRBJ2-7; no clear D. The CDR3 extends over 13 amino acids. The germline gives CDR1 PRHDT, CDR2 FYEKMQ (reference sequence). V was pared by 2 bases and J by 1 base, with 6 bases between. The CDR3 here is CASSLILSYEQYF. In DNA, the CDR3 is TGTGCCAGCAGCTTAATACTATCCTACGAGCAGTACTTC.

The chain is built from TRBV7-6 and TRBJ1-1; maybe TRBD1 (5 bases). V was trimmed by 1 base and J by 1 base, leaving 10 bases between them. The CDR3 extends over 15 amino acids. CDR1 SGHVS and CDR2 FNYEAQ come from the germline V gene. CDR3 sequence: CASSLVAGKNTEAFF. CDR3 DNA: TGTGCCAGCAGCTTAGTGGCAGGGAAGAACACTGAAGCTTTCTTT.